This T cell receptor beta chain appears in the sequencing data of a study of blood T cells in healthy people across ages. The study, taken as a whole, reports: Per million T cells, TCR beta diversity dropped roughly linearly as age increased. There was no known CMV status for donors, so expanded clonotype changes were possibly confounded.

This clonotype was detected only a few times. Its target is not known. Germline is not matched at one junction end, which may reflect a read error. CDR1 is SEHNR and CDR2 is FQNEAQ in the germline V gene (reference sequence). This CDR3 region has 14 residues. With a J-beta primer mix and a sample-barcoded 5' primer, a second PCR ran roughly 6 to 11 cycles. TCRdb re-derived calls from the 5' RACE reads in MiXCR, one entry per CDR3 protein. Among about 620,000 distinct CDR3 sequences listed, 20% to 25% were seen once. Sample donors were healthy Caucasian individuals that came from Russia, aged roughly 6 to 95. Per individual sample, total RNA of at least 6 micrograms was extracted.

Sequenced sample: blood. The chain joins TRBV7-9 to TRBJ1-5, with unresolved D. This sequence originates from a man between 65 and 80 years old in good health. The CDR3 DNA is TGTGCCGGCAGCGCAGACGTATGGGATCAGCCCCAGCATTTT. Encoded protein: CAGSADVWDQPQHF.